The clone carrying this T cell receptor beta chain was counted only a few times. This entry belongs to a study of CD8 T cells in ankylosing spondylitis. Trimming at V came to 0 bases and at J to 15 bases, leaving 11 bases not matched to a gene. The CDR3 is made up of 14 amino acids. Looked up from germline, CDR1 is MNHEY and CDR2 is SVGEGT. It was by quantitative 5'-RACE with molecular barcodes that TCR beta libraries were made. TCRdb independently ran MiXCR on the 5' RACE reads; one entry per CDR3 protein. This sample carries 90,000 to 120,000 distinct CDR3 sequences, more than 20% of them seen once, and the ten largest clones take about 12%.

J is TRBJ2-1 and V is TRBV6-2 or TRBV6-3, with 7 nucleotides matching TRBD2. The sequence was obtained from a male donor with ankylosing spondylitis. The sample comprised synovial fluid, either unsorted or a sorted T cell fraction (not recorded which). For the CDR3, the DNA is TGTGCCAGCAGTTACTCGAGCCTGCGGGAGTCACGGTTCTTC. Its protein is CASSYSSLRESRFF.